Sequencing of this T cell receptor (beta chain) was carried out in a study of blood T cell repertoires in COVID-19 (dated by TCRdb to 2019 to 2021). Broadly, across the study: Collaborator samples came from the United States, Italy and Spain and covered acute and convalescent phases of COVID-19. The material from the prospective study consisted of cDNA or gDNA derived from T cells, B-cell-depleted T cells, or PBMCs. The dataset comprised deeply sampled blood TCRbeta repertoires from subjects exposed to, actively infected with, or recovered from COVID-19. The repertoires were released in a freely available public database intended as a resource for research on the immune response to SARS-CoV-2. The samples were drawn from two sources: the first 160 participants of the ongoing ImmuneRACE study, and 1,000 to 1,500 subjects contributed by 6 global collaborators. Sample metadata almost always included a de-identified subject ID, COVID-19 status, age in years and sex. Where HLA class I and class II types were available, the types were taken from metadata supplied by the sample provider, not from assay-based typing. The study at large found these results: The amount of clinical and demographic metadata varied by source and participant and was provided uncurated.

The immunoSEQ Assay, a bias-controlled multiplex PCR, was used to amplify TCRbeta CDR3 regions from genomic DNA. In the paper's pipeline: The number of nucleated cells in each sample was estimated by amplification of reference gene primers within the assay. To quantify the absolute abundance of each unique TCRbeta CDR3 rearrangement, sequence reads were collapsed and filtered. For each sample, productive Simpson clonality was calculated as the square root of Simpson's diversity index across productive rearrangements. The table comes from immuneACCESS by way of TCRdb, which keeps in-frame sequences with V and J called. Part of the clones is missing from these tables; in studies checked, under half for an unresolved V gene and the rest for unknown reasons. V, J and clone size reflect that table, while D and trimming were determined from the DNA. This sample holds over 150,000 clones; 70% to 90% were observed only once. 0.58% of the sample rests with the top ten.

In Seattle, one collaborating source enrolled patients while the infection was active and tracked those patients longitudinally over the course of disease. Each collaborating institution followed its own protocols to collect whole blood in K2EDTA tubes. For TCRbeta analysis, collaborators shipped samples as frozen whole blood, isolated PBMCs, or DNA extracted from either of those sample types. V was cut back by 5 bases and J by 1 base, leaving a gap of 17 bases between them. CDR3 length: 16 amino acids, cysteine to phenylalanine. Solely the CDR3 DNA is kept, with 48 bases framed from the first base. The germline V gene (reference sequence) provides CDR1 LNHDA and CDR2 SQIVND. The table lists this clone with a few counts. This clone's antigen is unknown. Within one base of it there is no much larger clone, and no base qualities were kept.

The TCR sequence derives from a man aged 55 to 70 with COVID-19, enrolled during active disease. The sequencing sample was made of peripheral blood. The chain uses TRBV19 and TRBJ1-1; 6 matching bases give a weak D call of TRBD1. For the CDR3, the sequence is CASSSAGLGANTEAFF. The DNA sequence reads TGTGCCAGTAGTTCAGCGGGGCTGGGGGCGAACACTGAAGCTTTCTTT.